Given below is one TCR beta chain in context. This entry comes from a study of blood T cell repertoires in COVID-19. Authors' analysis steps: Amplification of reference gene primers was used by the study to estimate nucleated cell counts. Profiling relied on immunoSEQ multiplex PCR, and the TCRdb table lists in-frame clones only, not all of them. V and J calls and clone size follow that table, whereas D and trimming were derived from the DNA. The sample has 65,000 to 85,000 clones, 86% seen once. The Seattle patients joined while their infection was active and were tracked longitudinally afterward. This CDR3 spans 12 amino acids. Germline CDR1 KGHDR, CDR2 SFDVKD. Between the trimmed V and J ends, which lost 4 bases and 6 bases, there was a span of 9 bases.

The sample consisted of peripheral blood. The chain is built from TRBV24-1 and TRBJ2-7; D is possibly TRBD1 (5 bases). This receptor was obtained from a man older than 75 with COVID-19, enrolled during active disease. In DNA form, the CDR3 reads TGTGCCACCAGTGACAGGGCTGGCGAGCAGTACTTC. This gives the protein CATSDRAGEQYF.